This T cell receptor beta chain derives from a study of glioma-infiltrating T cells. TCR alpha and beta CDR3 regions were amplified from RNA using iRepertoire nested multiplex PCR. TCRdb analysed the multiplex PCR reads with MiXCR anew, one entry per CDR3 protein. Found here are a few hundred thousand distinct CDR3 sequences, 35% to 45% of them singletons; the top ten hold approximately 12%. V shed 4 bases and J 1 base; nucleotides not matched to a gene: 8. The CDR3 contains 19 residues. Germline CDR1 reads SEHNR; CDR2 reads FQNEAQ (reference sequence). The chain joins TRBV7-9 to TRBJ2-2; the match to TRBD2 covers 14 bases. This TCR derives from a human donor with low-grade glioma or glioblastoma, undergoing nonglioma brain surgery, or in good health (not recorded which). Sequences were obtained from glioma tissue, nonneoplastic brain tissue, or PBMCs (not recorded which). This CDR3 is CASSSAGTSGSGNTGELFF. DNA for the CDR3: TGTGCCAGCAGCTCAGCCGGGACTAGCGGGAGTGGGAACACCGGGGAGCTGTTTTTT.